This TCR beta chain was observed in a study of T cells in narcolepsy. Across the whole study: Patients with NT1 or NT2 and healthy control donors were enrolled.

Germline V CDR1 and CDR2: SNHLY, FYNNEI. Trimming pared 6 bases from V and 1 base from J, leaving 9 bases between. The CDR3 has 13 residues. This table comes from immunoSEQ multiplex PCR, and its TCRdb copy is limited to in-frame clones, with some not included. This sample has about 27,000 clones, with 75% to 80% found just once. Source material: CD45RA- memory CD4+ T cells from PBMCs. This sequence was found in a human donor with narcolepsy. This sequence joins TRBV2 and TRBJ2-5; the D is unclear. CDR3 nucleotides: TGTGCCAGCAGACCAAGCATCCAAGAGACCCAGTACTTC. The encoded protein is CASRPSIQETQYF.